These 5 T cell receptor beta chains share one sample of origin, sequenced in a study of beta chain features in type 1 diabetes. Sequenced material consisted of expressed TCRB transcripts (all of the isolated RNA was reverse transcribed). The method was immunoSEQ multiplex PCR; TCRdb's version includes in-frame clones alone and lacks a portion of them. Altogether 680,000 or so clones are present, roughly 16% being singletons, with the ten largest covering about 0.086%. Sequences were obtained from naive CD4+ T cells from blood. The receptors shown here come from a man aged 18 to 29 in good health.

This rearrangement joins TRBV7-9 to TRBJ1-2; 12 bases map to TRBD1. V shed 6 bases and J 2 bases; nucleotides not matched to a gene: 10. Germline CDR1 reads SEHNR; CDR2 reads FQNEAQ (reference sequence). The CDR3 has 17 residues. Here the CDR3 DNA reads TGTGCCAGCAGGCTAGCAGGGGACAGGGGGCGCAACTATGGCTACACCTTC. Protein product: CASRLAGDRGRNYGYTF.

The CDR3 sequence is CASSLLQGNDEQFF. The CDR3 coding sequence is TGCGCCAGCAGCTTGCTCCAGGGCAACGATGAGCAGTTCTTC. The J gene is TRBJ2-1, the V gene TRBV5-1; TRBD1 is a possible D gene (5 bases). Trimming cost V 1 base and J 8 bases, with 13 bases left between them. The CDR3 runs to 14 residues. The germline CDR1 and CDR2 sequences are SGHRS and YFSETQ.

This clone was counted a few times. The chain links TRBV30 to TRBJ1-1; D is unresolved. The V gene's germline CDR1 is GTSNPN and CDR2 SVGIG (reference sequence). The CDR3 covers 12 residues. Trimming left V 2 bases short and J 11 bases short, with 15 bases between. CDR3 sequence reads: CAWSLAGDRAFF. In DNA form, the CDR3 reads TGTGCCTGGAGTCTAGCGGGTGATAGGGCTTTCTTT.

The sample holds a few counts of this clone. The CDR3 coding sequence is TGTGCCAGCAGCGACGATAACAGGGTGAATGAAAAACTGTTTTTT. Amino acid sequence: CASSDDNRVNEKLFF. The J gene is TRBJ1-4, the V gene TRBV16; possibly TRBD1 for D (6 bases). Trimming took 5 bases from V and 5 from J, leaving 15 bases between them. The CDR3 spans 15 residues. CDR1 is KGHSY, CDR2 FQNENV, per germline.

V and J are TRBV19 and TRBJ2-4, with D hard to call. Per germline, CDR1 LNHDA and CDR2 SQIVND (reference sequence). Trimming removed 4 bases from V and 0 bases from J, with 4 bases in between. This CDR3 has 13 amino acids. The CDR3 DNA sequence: TGTGCCAGTAGTAATCCAGCCAAAAACATTCAGTACTTC. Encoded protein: CASSNPAKNIQYF.